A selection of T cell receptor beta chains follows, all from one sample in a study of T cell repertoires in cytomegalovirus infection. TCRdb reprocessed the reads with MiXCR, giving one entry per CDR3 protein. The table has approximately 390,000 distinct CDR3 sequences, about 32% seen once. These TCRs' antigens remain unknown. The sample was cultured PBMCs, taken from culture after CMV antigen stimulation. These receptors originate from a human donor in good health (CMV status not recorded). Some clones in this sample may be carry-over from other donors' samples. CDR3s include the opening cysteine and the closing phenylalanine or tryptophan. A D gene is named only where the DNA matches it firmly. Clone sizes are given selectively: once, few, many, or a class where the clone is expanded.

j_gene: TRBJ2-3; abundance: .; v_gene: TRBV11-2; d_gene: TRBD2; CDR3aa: CASSPSLAGAPGVDTQYF; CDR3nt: TGTGCCAGCAGCCCCAGCCTAGCGGGAGCCCCAGGAGTGGATACGCAGTATTTT
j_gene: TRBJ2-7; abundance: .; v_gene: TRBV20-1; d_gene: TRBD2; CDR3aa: CSVISLADYEQYF; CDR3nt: TGCAGTGTCATCTCACTAGCGGACTACGAGCAGTACTTC
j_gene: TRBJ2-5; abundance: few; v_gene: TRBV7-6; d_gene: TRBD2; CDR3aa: CASSKGLAEGETQYF; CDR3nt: TGTGCCAGCAGCAAAGGACTAGCGGAAGGGGAGACCCAGTACTTC
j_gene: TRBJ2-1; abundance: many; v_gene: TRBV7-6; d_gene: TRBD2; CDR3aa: CASSLTSGSNEQFF; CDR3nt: TGTGCCAGCAGCTTAACTAGCGGGAGTAATGAGCAGTTCTTC
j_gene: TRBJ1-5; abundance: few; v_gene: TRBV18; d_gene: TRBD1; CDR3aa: CASVLKPGQGNQPQHF; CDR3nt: TGTGCCAGCGTACTAAAACCGGGACAGGGCAATCAGCCCCAGCATTTT
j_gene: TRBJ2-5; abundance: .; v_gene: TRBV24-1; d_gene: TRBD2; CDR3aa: CATSDRGLSGETQYF; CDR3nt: TGTGCCACCAGTGATAGGGGACTAAGTGGGGAGACCCAGTACTTC
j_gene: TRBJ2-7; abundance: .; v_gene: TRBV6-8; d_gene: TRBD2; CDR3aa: CASSRLAGASSEQYF; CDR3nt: TGTGCCAGCAGTCGACTAGCGGGAGCTTCAAGCGAGCAGTACTTC
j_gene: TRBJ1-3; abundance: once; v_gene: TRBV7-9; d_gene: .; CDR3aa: CASSTDDSSGNTIYF; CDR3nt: TGTGCCAGCAGCACCGACGACAGTTCTGGAAACACCATATATTTT
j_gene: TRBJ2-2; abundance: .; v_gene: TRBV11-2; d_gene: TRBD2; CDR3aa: CASSFGLAGTGELFF; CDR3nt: TGTGCCAGCAGCTTCGGACTAGCGGGCACCGGGGAGCTGTTTTTT
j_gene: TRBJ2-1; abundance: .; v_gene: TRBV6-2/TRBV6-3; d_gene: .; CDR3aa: CASSGGPSGSYYNEQFF; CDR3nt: TGTGCCAGCAGTGGAGGTCCTTCCGGGAGCTACTACAATGAGCAGTTCTTC
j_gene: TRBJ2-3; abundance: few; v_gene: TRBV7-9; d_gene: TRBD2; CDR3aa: CASSPARGTSGRDTQYF; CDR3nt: TGTGCCAGCAGCCCAGCCCGCGGGACTAGCGGGAGAGATACGCAGTATTTT
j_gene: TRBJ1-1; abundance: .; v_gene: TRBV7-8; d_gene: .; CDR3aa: CASSLVGKGTEAFF; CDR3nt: TGTGCCAGCAGCTTAGTGGGGAAGGGCACTGAAGCTTTCTTT
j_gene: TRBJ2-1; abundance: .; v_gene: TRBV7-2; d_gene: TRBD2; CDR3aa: CASSLQSGRAYNEQFF; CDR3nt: TGTGCCAGCAGCCTCCAAAGCGGGAGGGCCTACAATGAGCAGTTCTTC
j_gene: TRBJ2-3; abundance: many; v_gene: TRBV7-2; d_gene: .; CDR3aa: CASSYSSTDTQYF; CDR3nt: TGTGCCAGCAGCTACTCTAGCACAGATACGCAGTATTTT
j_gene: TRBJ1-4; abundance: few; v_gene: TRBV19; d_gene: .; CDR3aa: CASTRWSGGRNEKLFF; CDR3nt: TGTGCCAGTACCCGATGGTCGGGGGGGCGGAATGAAAAACTGTTTTTT
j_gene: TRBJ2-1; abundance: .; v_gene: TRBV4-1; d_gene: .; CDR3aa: CASSQVSGEEQFF; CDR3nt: TGCGCCAGCAGCCAAGTCTCAGGCGAGGAGCAGTTCTTC
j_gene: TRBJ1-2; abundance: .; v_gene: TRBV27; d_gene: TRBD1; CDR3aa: CASSPDRNNGYTF; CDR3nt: TGTGCCAGCAGCCCGGACAGGAATAATGGCTACACCTTC
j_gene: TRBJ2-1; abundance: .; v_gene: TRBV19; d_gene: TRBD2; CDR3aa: CASSIVTSGRAIRNEQFF; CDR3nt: TGTGCCAGTAGTATAGTAACTAGCGGGAGGGCAATTCGCAATGAGCAGTTCTTC
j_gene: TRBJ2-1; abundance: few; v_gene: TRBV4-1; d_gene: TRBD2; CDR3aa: CASSQELAGGYNEQFF; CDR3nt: TGCGCCAGCAGCCAAGAACTAGCGGGAGGGTACAATGAGCAGTTCTTC
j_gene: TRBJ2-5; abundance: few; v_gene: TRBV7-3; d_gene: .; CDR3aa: CASSPQGFMSGETQYF; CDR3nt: TGTGCCAGCAGCCCTCAAGGGTTCATGAGCGGAGAGACCCAGTACTTC
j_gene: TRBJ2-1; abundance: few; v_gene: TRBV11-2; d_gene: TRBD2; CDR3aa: CASSLLAGELNEQFF; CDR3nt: TGTGCCAGCAGCTTACTAGCGGGAGAGCTCAATGAGCAGTTCTTC
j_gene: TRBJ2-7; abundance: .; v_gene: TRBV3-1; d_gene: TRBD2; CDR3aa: CASSPRTSARVLGYEQYF; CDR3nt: TGTGCCAGCAGCCCCCGGACTAGCGCTCGAGTGTTGGGTTACGAGCAGTACTTC
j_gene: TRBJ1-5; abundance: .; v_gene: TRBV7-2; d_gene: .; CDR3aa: CASSFIDQPQHF; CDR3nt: TGTGCCAGCAGCTTCATAGACCAGCCCCAGCATTTT
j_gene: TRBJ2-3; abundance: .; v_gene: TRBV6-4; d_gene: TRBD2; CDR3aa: CASKTSGTTTDTQYF; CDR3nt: TGTGCCAGCAAGACTAGCGGGACCACCACAGATACGCAGTATTTT
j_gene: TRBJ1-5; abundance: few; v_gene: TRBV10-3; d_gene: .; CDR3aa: CAISESARGQDQPQHF; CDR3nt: TGTGCCATCAGTGAGTCGGCCCGGGGGCAGGATCAGCCCCAGCATTTT
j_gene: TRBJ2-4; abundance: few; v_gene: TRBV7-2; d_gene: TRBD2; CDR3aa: CASSLEWLAGGPTKNIQYF; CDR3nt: TGTGCCAGCAGCTTAGAGTGGCTAGCGGGAGGGCCGACCAAAAACATTCAGTACTTC
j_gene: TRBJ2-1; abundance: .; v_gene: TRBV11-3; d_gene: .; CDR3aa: CASSWGAGGRELEQFF; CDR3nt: TGTGCCAGCAGCTGGGGAGCCGGAGGGCGCGAGCTTGAGCAGTTCTTC
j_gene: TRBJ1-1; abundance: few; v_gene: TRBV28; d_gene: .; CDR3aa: CASSLTETSEAFF; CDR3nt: TGTGCCAGCAGTCTTACAGAGACGTCTGAAGCTTTCTTT
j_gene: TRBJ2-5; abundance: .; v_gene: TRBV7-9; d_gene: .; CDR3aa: CATLNVQETQYF; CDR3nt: TGTGCCACCTTAAACGTCCAAGAGACCCAGTACTTC
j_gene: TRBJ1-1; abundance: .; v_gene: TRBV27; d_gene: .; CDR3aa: CASITGARTEAFF; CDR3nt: TGTGCCAGCATTACGGGGGCCCGCACTGAAGCTTTCTTT
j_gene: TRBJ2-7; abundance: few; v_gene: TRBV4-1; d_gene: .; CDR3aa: CASSHLSLRGQHEQYF; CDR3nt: TGCGCCAGCAGCCACTTGTCCCTCCGGGGTCAACACGAGCAGTACTTC
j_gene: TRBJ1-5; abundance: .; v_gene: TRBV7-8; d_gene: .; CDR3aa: CASSLDRRGLGQPQHF; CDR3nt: TGTGCCAGCAGCTTAGACAGGCGAGGGTTAGGTCAGCCCCAGCATTTT
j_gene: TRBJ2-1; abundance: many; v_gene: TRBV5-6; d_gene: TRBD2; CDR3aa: CASSWRGTSGRAEQFF; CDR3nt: TGTGCCAGCAGCTGGAGGGGGACTAGCGGGCGAGCTGAGCAGTTCTTC
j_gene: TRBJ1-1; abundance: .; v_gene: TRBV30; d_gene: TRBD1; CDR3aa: CAWSGTGGSTEAFF; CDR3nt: TGTGCCTGGAGTGGGACAGGGGGCTCCACTGAAGCTTTCTTT
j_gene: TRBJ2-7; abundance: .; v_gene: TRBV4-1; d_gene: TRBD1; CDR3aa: CASSHTKQGEQYF; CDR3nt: TGCGCCAGCAGCCATACCAAACAGGGGGAGCAGTACTTC
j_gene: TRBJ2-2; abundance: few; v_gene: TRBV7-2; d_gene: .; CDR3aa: CASRPGHTGELFF; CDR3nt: TGTGCCAGCCGCCCCGGGCACACCGGGGAGCTGTTTTTT
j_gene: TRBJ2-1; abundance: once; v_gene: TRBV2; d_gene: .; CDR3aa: CASSDYLSSYNEQFF; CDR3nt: TGTGCCAGCAGTGACTACTTGAGCTCCTACAATGAGCAGTTCTTC
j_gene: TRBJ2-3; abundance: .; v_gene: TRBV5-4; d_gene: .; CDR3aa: CAGRAPLTDTQYF; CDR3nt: TGTGCGGGTAGAGCCCCACTCACGGATACGCAGTATTTT
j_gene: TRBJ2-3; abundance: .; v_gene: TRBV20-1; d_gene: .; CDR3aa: CSPITGASTDTQYF; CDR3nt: TGCAGCCCTATTACTGGGGCTAGCACAGATACGCAGTATTTT
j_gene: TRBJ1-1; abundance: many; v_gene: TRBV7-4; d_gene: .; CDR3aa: CASSFPGRYAEAFF; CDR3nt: TGTGCCAGCAGCTTTCCCGGGAGGTACGCTGAAGCTTTCTTT
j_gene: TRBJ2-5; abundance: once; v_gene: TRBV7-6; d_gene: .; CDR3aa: CASSSGGRSQYF; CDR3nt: TGTGCCAGCAGCTCGGGGGGCCGGTCCCAGTACTTC
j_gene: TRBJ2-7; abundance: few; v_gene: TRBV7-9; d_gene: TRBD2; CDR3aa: CASSPKAGGSRYEQYF; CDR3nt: TGTGCCAGCAGCCCGAAGGCGGGGGGCTCAAGATACGAGCAGTACTTC
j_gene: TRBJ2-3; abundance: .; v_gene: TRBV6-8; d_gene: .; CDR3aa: CASSPGTHQYF; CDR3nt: TGTGCCAGCAGCCCCGGGACTCACCAGTATTTT
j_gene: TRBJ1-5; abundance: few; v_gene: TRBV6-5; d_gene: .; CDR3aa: CASSYKNNQPQHF; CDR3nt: TGTGCCAGCAGTTACAAAAACAATCAGCCCCAGCATTTT
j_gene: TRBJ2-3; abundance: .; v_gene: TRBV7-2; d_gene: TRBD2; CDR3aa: CASSVERAGGLDTQYF; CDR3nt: TGTGCCAGCAGCGTCGAGCGAGCGGGGGGCTTGGATACGCAGTATTTT
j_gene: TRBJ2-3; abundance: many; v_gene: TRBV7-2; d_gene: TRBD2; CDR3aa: CASSPGTVTSGRADTQYF; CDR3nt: TGTGCCAGCAGCCCGGGGACCGTGACTAGCGGGAGGGCAGATACGCAGTATTTT
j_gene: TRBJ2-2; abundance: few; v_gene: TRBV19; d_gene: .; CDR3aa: CASTPAGVGGSGELFF; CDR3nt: TGTGCCAGTACACCGGCTGGGGTTGGCGGGTCCGGGGAGCTGTTTTTT
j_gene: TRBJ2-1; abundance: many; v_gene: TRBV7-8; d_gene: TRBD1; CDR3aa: CASSLAPGQGDNEQFF; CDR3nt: TGTGCCAGCAGCTTAGCCCCGGGACAGGGAGACAATGAGCAGTTCTTC
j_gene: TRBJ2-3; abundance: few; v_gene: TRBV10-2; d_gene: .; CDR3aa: CASSSRAGGADTQYF; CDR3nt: TGCGCCAGCAGTTCCAGGGCCGGAGGGGCAGATACGCAGTATTTT
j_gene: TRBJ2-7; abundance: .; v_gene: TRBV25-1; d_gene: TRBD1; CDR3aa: CASSEWDSPYKQYF; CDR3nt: TGTGCCAGCAGTGAATGGGACAGCCCCTACAAGCAGTACTTC
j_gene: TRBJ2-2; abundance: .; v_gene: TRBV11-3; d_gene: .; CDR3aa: CASSRIQGTGELFF; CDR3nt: TGTGCCAGCAGCAGAATACAGGGTACCGGGGAGCTGTTTTTT
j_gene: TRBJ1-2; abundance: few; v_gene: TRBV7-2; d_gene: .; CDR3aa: CASSPAGGANYGYTF; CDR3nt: TGTGCCAGCAGCCCGGCGGGAGGGGCTAACTATGGCTACACCTTC
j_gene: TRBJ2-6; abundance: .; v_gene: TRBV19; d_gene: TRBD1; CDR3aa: CASSMTGFASGANVLTF; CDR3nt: TGTGCCAGTAGTATGACAGGGTTTGCTTCTGGGGCCAACGTCCTGACTTTC
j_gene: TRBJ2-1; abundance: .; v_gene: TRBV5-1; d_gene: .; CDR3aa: CASSLGQGLGEQFF; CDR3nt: TGCGCCAGCAGCTTGGGGCAGGGCTTAGGTGAGCAGTTCTTC
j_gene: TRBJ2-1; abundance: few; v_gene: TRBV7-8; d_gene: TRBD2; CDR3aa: CASSLDGGSSYNEQFF; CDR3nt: TGTGCCAGCAGCTTAGACGGCGGGAGCTCCTACAATGAGCAGTTCTTC
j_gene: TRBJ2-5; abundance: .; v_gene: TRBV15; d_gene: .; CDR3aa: CATSKRRDSETQYF; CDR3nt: TGTGCCACCAGCAAGAGGCGGGACAGTGAGACCCAGTACTTC
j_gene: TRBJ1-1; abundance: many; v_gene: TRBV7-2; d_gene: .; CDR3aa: CASSTRGRNTEAFF; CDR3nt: TGTGCCAGCAGCACCCGAGGAAGGAACACTGAAGCTTTCTTT
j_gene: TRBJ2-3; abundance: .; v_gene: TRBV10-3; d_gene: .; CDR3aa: CATMGHSSTDTQYF; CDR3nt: TGTGCCACGATGGGACACTCTAGCACAGATACGCAGTATTTT
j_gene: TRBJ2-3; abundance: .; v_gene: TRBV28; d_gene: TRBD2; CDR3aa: CASSLWTSGLNTQYF; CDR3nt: TGTGCCAGCAGTTTGTGGACTAGTGGATTAAATACGCAGTATTTT
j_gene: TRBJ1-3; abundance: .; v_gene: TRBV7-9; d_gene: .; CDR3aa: CASSLFSDNTIYF; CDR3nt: TGTGCCAGCAGCTTGTTTTCCGACAACACCATATATTTT